The entry below describes one TCR beta chain. These data originate in a study of blood T cell repertoires in COVID-19. This CDR3 contains 16 residues. Germline V gives CDR1 SGHDN, CDR2 FVKESK. Trimming removed 2 bases from V and 3 bases from J; junction bases left unmatched: 9. Data came from immunoSEQ multiplex PCR; TCRdb stores just in-frame clones and leaves some out. The sample has fewer than 300,000 clones, 90% to 95% seen once. Seattle cases were enrolled at active infection and followed longitudinally. Sequencing was carried out using peripheral blood. This receptor was obtained from a woman in her twenties or thirties with COVID-19, enrolled during active disease. The V and J genes are TRBV14 and TRBJ2-7; 8 nucleotides align to TRBD2. CDR3 DNA sequence: TGTGCCAGCAGCCAACGCGGGACTAGTCCTGTCTACGAGCAGTACTTC. This translates into CASSQRGTSPVYEQYF.